The present T cell receptor (beta chain) was sequenced within a study of T cell responses to AZD1222 COVID-19 vaccine. Only in-frame clones appear in the TCRdb table, and some are missing; sequencing was by immunoSEQ multiplex PCR. The data show 150,000 to 200,000 clones, almost 95% seen once. CDR1 and CDR2 (germline): WNHNN, SYGVQD (reference sequence). CDR3 length equals 12 residues. About this clone: The antigen remains unidentified.

Study findings and constraints: After two AZD1222 doses, spike-specific TCR breadth and depth rose versus day 0. Unmutated regions of variants are reportedly targeted by nearly half of spike-specific TCRs. Regions 160-218 and 743-854 dominated among vaccine-associated CD4 TCRs spanning spike.

Sequenced here: peripheral blood, sampled on day 0 of AZD1222 vaccination. The receptor was derived from an adult in good health. V and J are TRBV10-1 and TRBJ2-2; possibly TRBD2 for D (7 bases). CDR3 bases: TGCTGGGGGGGCGAGATGTCCGGGGAGCTGTTTTTT. Its translation: CWGGEMSGELFF.